The 9 T cell receptor beta chains in this list originate from one sample, sequenced in a study of blood T cell repertoires in COVID-19. The data were produced by immunoSEQ multiplex PCR, yet TCRdb's version contains in-frame clones alone and is incomplete. The data show some 120,000 clones, 80% to 90% seen once. Sequencing was performed on peripheral blood. All receptors come from an elderly man with active or convalescent COVID-19.

The gene calls are TRBV15 and TRBJ1-4; D may be TRBD1 (5 bases). This CDR3 spans 15 amino acids. V was pared by 0 bases and J by 8 bases, with 13 bases between. CDR1 is LNHNV and CDR2 is YYDKDF in the germline V gene (reference sequence). The chain's CDR3 is CATSREDKAGEKLFF. The CDR3 DNA follows: TGTGCCACCAGCAGAGAGGACAAGGCGGGGGAAAAACTGTTTTTT.

This sequence joins TRBV5-1 and TRBJ2-3; 11 bases map to TRBD2. The germline gives CDR1 SGHRS, CDR2 YFSETQ. There are 15 residues in the CDR3. The V and J ends lost 8 bases and 8 bases, in that order; junction bases with no gene match: 13. In DNA form, the CDR3 reads TGCGCCAGTTCCGGGACTAGCGGTGGCGGAGGTACGCAGTATTTT. The encoded protein is CASSGTSGGGGTQYF.

The CDR3 coding sequence is TGTGCCTGGAGCCTCAGACAGGGACTGTTTTTT. As protein: CAWSLRQGLFF. V is TRBV30 and J is TRBJ1-4, with TRBD1 matching 7 bases. Trimming took 3 bases from V and 13 from J; bases not matched to a gene: 5. Looked up from germline, CDR1 is GTSNPN and CDR2 is SVGIG (reference sequence). The CDR3 extends over 11 amino acids. The entire variable domain, with the rest obtained from reference TRBV30 and TRBJ1-4, is as follows: SQTIHQWPATLVQPVGSPLSLECTVEGTSNPNLYWYRQAAGRGLQLLFYSVGIGQISSEVPQNLSASRPQDRQFILSSKKLLLSDSGFYLCAWSLRQGLFFGSGTQLSVL.

The chain combines TRBV19 with TRBJ2-7, with D perhaps matching TRBD1 (6 bases). With 3 bases removed from V and 3 bases from J, the gap between germline ends came to 12 bases. Germline V gene sequence: CDR1 LNHDA, CDR2 SQIVND (reference sequence). This CDR3 is 14 amino acids long. The CDR3 protein is CASSIVGQIYEQYF. CDR3 coding DNA: TGTGCCAGTAGTATTGTTGGACAGATCTACGAGCAGTACTTC.

The chain uses TRBV24-1 and TRBJ2-5; 8 bases align to TRBD2. The CDR3 is made up of 15 amino acids. Germline V gives CDR1 KGHDR, CDR2 SFDVKD. Trimming cost V 2 bases and J 5 bases; bases outside gene matches: 6. The CDR3: CATSDSRGAGETQYF. DNA for the CDR3: TGTGCCACCAGTGATTCGCGGGGGGCAGGGGAGACCCAGTACTTC.

The gene calls are TRBV5-1 and TRBJ2-7, with 9 positions matching TRBD2. This CDR3 comprises 13 residues. Germline CDR1 and CDR2: SGHRS and YFSETQ. With V trimmed by 4 bases and J by 7 bases, 6 bases remained unmatched. DNA of the CDR3: TGCGCCAGCAGCGCGGTACTAGCGGGTGAGCAGTACTTC. Amino acids: CASSAVLAGEQYF.

This clone is a singleton in its sample. The V call is TRBV7-6, the J call TRBJ1-1; 7 bases fit TRBD1. CDR1 SGHVS and CDR2 FNYEAQ come from the germline V gene. The CDR3 runs to 12 residues. V dropped 3 bases and J dropped 6; count of bases not matched to a gene: 1. The CDR3 DNA is TGTGCCAGCAGCTTCACAGGGGCTGAAGCTTTCTTT. Its protein is CASSFTGAEAFF.

The chain has TRBV5-1 and TRBJ1-3; D may be TRBD1 (5 bases). Germline CDR1 SGHRS, CDR2 YFSETQ. The CDR3 runs 16 residues. The V end was cut by 0 bases, the J end by 0 bases, with 10 bases between. DNA of the CDR3: TGCGCCAGCAGCTTGGTTGGGGCCTTCTCTGGAAACACCATATATTTT. Amino acid sequence: CASSLVGAFSGNTIYF.

The chain recombines TRBV10-3 with TRBJ1-5; maybe TRBD1 (5 bases). V shed 0 bases and J shed 3 bases, with 9 bases lying between them. CDR1 is ENHRY, CDR2 SYGVKD, per germline. The CDR3 has 15 residues. CDR3 protein: CAISESKGSNQPQHF. CDR3 DNA: TGTGCCATCAGTGAGTCGAAGGGGTCCAATCAGCCCCAGCATTTT.